This T cell receptor (beta chain) comes out of a study of T cells in tuberculosis. Study overall: A South African cohort included IGRA-negative adolescents, latently infected IGRA-positive adolescents and adults with active tuberculosis.

This clone was detected only once. TCRdb's table, derived via immunoSEQ multiplex PCR, lists solely in-frame clones and lacks some. The repertoire holds 30,000 to 40,000 clones, around 96% seen once, with roughly 5.7% in the top ten. The sequence came from a donor between 10 and 35 years old with latent tuberculosis or without tuberculosis infection. What was sequenced was PBMCs.

This chain's CDR3 is CASSFSSSNEQFF. The CDR3 nucleotides read TGTGCCAGCAGCTTCTCTAGTAGCAATGAGCAGTTCTTC. The genes are TRBV11-2 and TRBJ2-1; no firm D call. Germline V gene lookup returns CDR1 SGHAT and CDR2 FQNNGV. The V and J ends lost 3 bases and 6 bases respectively, with 9 bases between them. The CDR3 contains 13 residues.